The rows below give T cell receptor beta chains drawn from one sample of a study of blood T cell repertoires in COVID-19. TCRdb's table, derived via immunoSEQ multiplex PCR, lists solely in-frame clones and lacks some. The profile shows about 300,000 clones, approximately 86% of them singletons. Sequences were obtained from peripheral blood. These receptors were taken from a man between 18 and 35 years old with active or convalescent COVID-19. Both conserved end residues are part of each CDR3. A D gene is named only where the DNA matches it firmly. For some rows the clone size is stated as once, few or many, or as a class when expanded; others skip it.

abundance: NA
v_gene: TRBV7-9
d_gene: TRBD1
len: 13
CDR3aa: CASSLGQGNGYTF

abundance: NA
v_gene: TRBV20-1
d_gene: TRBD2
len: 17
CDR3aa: CSASVPTVSGATYEQYF

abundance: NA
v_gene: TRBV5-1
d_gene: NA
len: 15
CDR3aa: CASSLGSPNTGELFF

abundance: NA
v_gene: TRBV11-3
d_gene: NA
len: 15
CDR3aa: CASSLDGGSQETQYF

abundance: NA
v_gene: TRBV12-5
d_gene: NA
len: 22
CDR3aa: CASGLVGGRGSHYFLPNYGYTF

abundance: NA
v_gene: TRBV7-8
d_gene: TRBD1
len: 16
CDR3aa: CASSLGGVGTGKGYTF

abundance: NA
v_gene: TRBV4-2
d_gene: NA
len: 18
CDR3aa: CASSQELLLGRGNTEAFF

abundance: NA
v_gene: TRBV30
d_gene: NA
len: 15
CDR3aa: CAWREGGAGIQPQHF

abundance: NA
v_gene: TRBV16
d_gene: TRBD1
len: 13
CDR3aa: CASRGTVSEKLFF

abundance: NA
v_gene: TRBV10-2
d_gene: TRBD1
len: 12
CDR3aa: CASRGTGDIQYF

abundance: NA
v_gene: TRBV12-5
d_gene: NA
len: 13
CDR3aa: CASCGAAWNEQFF

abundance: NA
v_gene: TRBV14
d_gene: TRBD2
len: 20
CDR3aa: CASSQDPLSGGAGAKNIQYF

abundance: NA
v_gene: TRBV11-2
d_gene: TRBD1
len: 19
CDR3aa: CASSPTGPGQGLFRDTQYF

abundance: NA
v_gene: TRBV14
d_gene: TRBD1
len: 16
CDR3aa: CASSPNRGTVNTEAFF

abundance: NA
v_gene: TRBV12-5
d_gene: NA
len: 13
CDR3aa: CASGLGVRETQYF

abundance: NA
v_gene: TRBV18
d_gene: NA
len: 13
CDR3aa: CASSPIGDTEAFF

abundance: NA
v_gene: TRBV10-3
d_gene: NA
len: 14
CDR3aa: CAISESEGFGGYTF

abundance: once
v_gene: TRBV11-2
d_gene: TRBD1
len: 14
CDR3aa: CASTLPGQGNEQYF

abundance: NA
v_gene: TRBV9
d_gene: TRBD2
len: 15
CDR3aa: CASTRGETSTDTQYF

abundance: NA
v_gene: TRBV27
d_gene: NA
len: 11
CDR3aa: CASSSVGEQYF

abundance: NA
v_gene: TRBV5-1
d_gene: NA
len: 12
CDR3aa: CASSPGSYGYTF

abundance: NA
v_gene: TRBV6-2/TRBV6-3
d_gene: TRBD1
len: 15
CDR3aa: CASSWGDRASYEQYF

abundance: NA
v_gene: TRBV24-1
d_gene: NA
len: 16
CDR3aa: CATSDSPQGMNYEQYF

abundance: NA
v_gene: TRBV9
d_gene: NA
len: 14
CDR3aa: CASSVDTFTDTQYF